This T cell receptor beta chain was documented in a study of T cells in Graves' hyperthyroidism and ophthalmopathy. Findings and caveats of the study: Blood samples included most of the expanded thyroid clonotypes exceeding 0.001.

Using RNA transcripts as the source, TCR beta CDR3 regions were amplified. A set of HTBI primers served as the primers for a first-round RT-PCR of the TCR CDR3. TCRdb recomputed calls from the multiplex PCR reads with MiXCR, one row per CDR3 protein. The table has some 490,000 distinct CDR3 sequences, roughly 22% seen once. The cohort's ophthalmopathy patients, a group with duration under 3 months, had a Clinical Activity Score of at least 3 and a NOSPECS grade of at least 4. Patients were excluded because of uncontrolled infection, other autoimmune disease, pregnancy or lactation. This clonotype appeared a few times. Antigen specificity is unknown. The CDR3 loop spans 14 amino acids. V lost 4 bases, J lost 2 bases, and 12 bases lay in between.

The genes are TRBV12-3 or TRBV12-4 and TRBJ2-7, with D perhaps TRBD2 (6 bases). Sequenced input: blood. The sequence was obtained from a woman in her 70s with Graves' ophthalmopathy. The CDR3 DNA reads TGTGCCAGCAGTTCCCTTGGAGGGCCCTACGAGCAGTACTTC. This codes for CASSSLGGPYEQYF.